This T cell receptor (beta chain) was found in a study of blood T cell repertoires in COVID-19. Study background: Both acute and convalescent COVID-19 samples were obtained from the United States, Italy and Spain. PBMCs, B-cell-depleted T cells, or T cells were the source of the cDNA or gDNA that made up the material.

Losses at the gene ends were 6 bases for V and 1 base for J; bases not matched to a gene: 5. From germline, CDR1 is LNHDA and CDR2 SQIVND (reference sequence). The CDR3 sequence is 15 residues long. Source study methods: Counts of nucleated cells, estimated from reference gene primer amplification, were obtained. Repertoires were generated with immunoSEQ multiplex PCR, while TCRdb's copy carries only in-frame clones and drops some. For V, J and clone size, that table is used; D and trimming come from the DNA. Of roughly 410,000 clones in the sample, roughly 86% were seen once. Seattle's cohort entered during active infection and was followed longitudinally.

The sequence was obtained from a woman aged 55-69 years with COVID-19, enrolled during active disease. Material for sequencing was peripheral blood. This chain joins TRBV19 and TRBJ1-1; 10 bases match TRBD1. CDR3 sequence (DNA): TGTGCCAGTAGCAGACAGGGGGCAGCGAACACTGAAGCTTTCTTT. Translating gives CASSRQGAANTEAFF.